One sample yielded the 9 T cell receptor beta chains listed below, sequenced in a study of T cells in Graves' hyperthyroidism and ophthalmopathy. Researchers amplified the TCR beta CDR3 regions from RNA transcripts. Researchers ran a first-round RT-PCR on the TCR CDR3 using the HTBI primer set. MiXCR, run by TCRdb on the multiplex PCR reads, gives a single entry per CDR3 protein. The sample lists 400,000 or so distinct CDR3 sequences, around 13% occurring once. The specimen sequenced was blood. Every receptor here comes from a woman in her 30s with Graves' ophthalmopathy.

The chain has TRBV19 and TRBJ2-7; D may correspond to TRBD1 or TRBD2 (5 bases each). CDR1 is LNHDA and CDR2 is SQIVND in the germline V gene (reference sequence). V lost 3 bases and J 0 bases, leaving 12 bases between the germline ends. This CDR3 spans 15 amino acids. The CDR3 coding sequence is TGTGCCAGTAGTATCGGGGCAGGTCGCTCCTACGAGCAGTACTTC. Protein product: CASSIGAGRSYEQYF.

There are many counts of this clonotype. The chain recombines TRBV24-1 with TRBJ1-5; tentative D call: TRBD1 (6 bases). The V end was cut by 3 bases, the J end by 9 bases, with 11 bases between. The CDR3 is 13 residues long. Germline CDR1 KGHDR, CDR2 SFDVKD. CDR3 protein: CATSDLEQGPQHF. The CDR3 DNA follows: TGTGCCACCAGTGATCTGGAACAGGGGCCCCAGCATTTT.

This clonotype occurred many times. V usage is TRBV28 and J usage is TRBJ2-3; 8 bases are a match to TRBD2. There are 14 residues in the CDR3. V shed 8 bases and J 1 base; nucleotides not matched to a gene: 5. Germline V gene data show CDR1 as MDHEN and CDR2 as SYDVKM. Here the CDR3 DNA reads TGTGCCAGCCTCGGGGGGGGGGGCACAGATACGCAGTATTTT. Encoded protein: CASLGGGGTDTQYF.

The CDR3 DNA is TGTGCCAGTAGTATAACAGGAAATTCCTACGAGCAGTACTTC. Translated: CASSITGNSYEQYF. The chain joins TRBV19 to TRBJ2-7, with D perhaps TRBD1 (5 bases). Trimming stripped 2 bases from V and 1 base from J, with 9 bases between. The CDR3 has 14 residues. Germline loops: CDR1 LNHDA, CDR2 SQIVND (reference sequence). Full variable domain (missing parts from reference TRBV19 and TRBJ2-7): DGGITQSPKYLFRKEGQNVTLSCEQNLNHDAMYWYRQDPGQGLRLIYYSQIVNDFQKGDIAEGYSVSREKKESFPLTVTSAQKNPTAFYLCASSITGNSYEQYFGPGTRLTVT.

The sample holds many counts of this clonotype. The chain joins TRBV7-2 to TRBJ1-2; D remains ambiguous. The CDR3 contains 12 residues. Germline loops: CDR1 SGHTA, CDR2 FQGNSA. The V end was cut by 5 bases, the J end by 11 bases, with 15 bases between. This chain's CDR3 is CASSPPARGYTF. Written as DNA, the CDR3 is TGTGCCAGCAGCCCACCGGCGCGGGGTTACACCTTC.

This clonotype was found many times. The chain is built from TRBV29-1 and TRBJ1-1; a weak D match, TRBD1 (6 bases). CDR3 length: 12 residues. Germline loops: CDR1 SQVTM, CDR2 ANQGSEA. The CDR3: CVVAEQGDEAFF. CDR3 bases: TGCGTCGTAGCCGAACAGGGCGATGAAGCTTTCTTT.

The chain employs TRBV19 and TRBJ1-1, with 7 bases fitting TRBD1. V lost 10 bases to trimming and J lost 1 base; unmatched junction nucleotides: 12. This CDR3 has 15 amino acids. Germline-derived CDR1 and CDR2 are LNHDA and SQIVND (reference sequence). The CDR3 DNA follows: TGTGCCATTCAAAACAGGGGAGCCTGGAACACTGAAGCTTTCTTT. Protein: CAIQNRGAWNTEAFF. Filled out from reference TRBV19 and TRBJ1-1, the complete variable domain reads DGGITQSPKYLFRKEGQNVTLSCEQNLNHDAMYWYRQDPGQGLRLIYYSQIVNDFQKGDIAEGYSVSREKKESFPLTVTSAQKNPTAFYLCAIQNRGAWNTEAFFGQGTRLTVV.

This clonotype was seen only once. This chain links TRBV4-1 with TRBJ1-3, with 8 nucleotides matching TRBD1. The germline CDR1 and CDR2 sequences are MGHRA and YSYEKL. This CDR3 region has 15 residues. The junction had 8 bases not matched to a gene; V was cut back by 2 bases and J by 8 bases. The CDR3 bases are TGCGCCAGCAGCCAACCGCGGACAGGGAAAGACACCATATATTTT. Translating it yields CASSQPRTGKDTIYF.

This clonotype came up once. Since a much larger clone is just one base distant, this may be a read error. The genes are TRBV5-6 and TRBJ1-1; D remains ambiguous. Germline CDR1 SGHDT, CDR2 YYEEEE. With 5 bases removed from V and 5 bases from J, the gap between germline ends came to 16 bases. The CDR3 runs to 14 residues. DNA of the CDR3: TGTGCCAGCAGGTTCTGGGGAGTGAGGACTGAAGCTTTCTTT. Its protein is CASRFWGVRTEAFF.